This T cell receptor beta chain was retrieved from a study of T cell changes during pregnancy in multiple sclerosis. Germline V gene lookup returns CDR1 SGHTA and CDR2 FQGNSA. J gave up 4 bases and V 1 base, and 7 bases lay outside the gene matches. CDR3 length: 17 residues. Using immunoSEQ multiplex PCR, the repertoire was profiled, and TCRdb retains in-frame clones only, with some absent. Among about 92,000 clones listed, roughly 92% were seen once. Here the sequenced sample was peripheral blood, taken in the first trimester of pregnancy. The receptor comes from a female donor with multiple sclerosis, enrolled in a pregnancy study. V and J are TRBV7-2 and TRBJ2-7, with 13 bases matching TRBD2. CDR3 region: CASSLVPLAGGRYEQYF. The CDR3 DNA follows: TGTGCCAGCAGCTTAGTTCCACTAGCGGGAGGGAGGTACGAGCAGTACTTC. Combining the CDR3 with reference TRBV7-2 and TRBJ2-7 gives the whole variable domain GAGVSQSPSNKVTEKGKDVELRCDPISGHTALYWYRQSLGQGLEFLIYFQGNSAPDKSGLPSDRFSAERTGGSVSTLTIQRTQQEDSAVYLCASSLVPLAGGRYEQYFGPGTRLTVT.